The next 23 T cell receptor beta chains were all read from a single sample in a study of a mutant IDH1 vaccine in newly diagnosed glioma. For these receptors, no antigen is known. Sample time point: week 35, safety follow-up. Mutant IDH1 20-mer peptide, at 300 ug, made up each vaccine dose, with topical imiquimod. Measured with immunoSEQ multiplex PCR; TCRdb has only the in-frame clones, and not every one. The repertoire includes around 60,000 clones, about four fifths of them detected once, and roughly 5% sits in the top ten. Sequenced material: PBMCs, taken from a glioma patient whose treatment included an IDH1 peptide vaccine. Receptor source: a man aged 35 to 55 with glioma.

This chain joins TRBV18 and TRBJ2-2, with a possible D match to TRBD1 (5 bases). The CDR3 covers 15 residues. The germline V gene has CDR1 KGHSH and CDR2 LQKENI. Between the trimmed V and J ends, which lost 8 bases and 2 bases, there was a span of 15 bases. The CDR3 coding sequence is TGTGCCAGCCAGCTGGAGACAGTCAACACCGGGGAGCTGTTTTTT. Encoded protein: CASQLETVNTGELFF.

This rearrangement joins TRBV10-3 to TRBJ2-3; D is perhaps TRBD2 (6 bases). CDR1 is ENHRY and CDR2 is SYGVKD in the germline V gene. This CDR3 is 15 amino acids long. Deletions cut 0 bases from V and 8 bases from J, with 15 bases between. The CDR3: CAISESEWGGSTQYF. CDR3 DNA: TGTGCCATCAGTGAGTCGGAGTGGGGAGGATCTACGCAGTATTTT.

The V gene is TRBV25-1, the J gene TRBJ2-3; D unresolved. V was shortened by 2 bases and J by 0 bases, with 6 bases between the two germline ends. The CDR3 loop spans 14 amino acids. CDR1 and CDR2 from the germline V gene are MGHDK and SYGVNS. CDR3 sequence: CASSERASTDTQYF. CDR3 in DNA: TGTGCCAGCAGTGAACGAGCTAGCACAGATACGCAGTATTTT. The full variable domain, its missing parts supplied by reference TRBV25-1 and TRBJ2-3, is EADIYQTPRYLVIGTGKKITLECSQTMGHDKMYWYQQDPGMELHLIHYSYGVNSTEKGDLSSESTVSRIRTEHFPLTLESARPSHTSQYLCASSERASTDTQYFGPGTRLTVL.

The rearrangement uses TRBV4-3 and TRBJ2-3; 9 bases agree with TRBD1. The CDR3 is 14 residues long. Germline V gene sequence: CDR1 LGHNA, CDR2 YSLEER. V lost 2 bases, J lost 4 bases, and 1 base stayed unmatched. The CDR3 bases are TGCGCCAGCAGCCAACGGACAGGGGCAGATACGCAGTATTTT. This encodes CASSQRTGADTQYF.

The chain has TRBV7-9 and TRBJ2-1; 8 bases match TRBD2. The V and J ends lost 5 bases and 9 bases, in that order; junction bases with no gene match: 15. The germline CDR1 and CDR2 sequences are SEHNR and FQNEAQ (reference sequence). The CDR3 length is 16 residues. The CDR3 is CASSQREGSGNPEQFF. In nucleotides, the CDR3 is TGTGCCAGCAGCCAAAGGGAGGGTAGCGGGAACCCTGAGCAGTTCTTC.

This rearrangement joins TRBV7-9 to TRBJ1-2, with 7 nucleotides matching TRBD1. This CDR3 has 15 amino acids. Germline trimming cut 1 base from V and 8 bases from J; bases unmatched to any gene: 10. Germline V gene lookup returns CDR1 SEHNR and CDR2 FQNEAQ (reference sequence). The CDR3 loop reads CASSLVGNRGSGYTF. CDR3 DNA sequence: TGTGCCAGCAGCTTAGTTGGGAACAGGGGTTCCGGCTACACCTTC.

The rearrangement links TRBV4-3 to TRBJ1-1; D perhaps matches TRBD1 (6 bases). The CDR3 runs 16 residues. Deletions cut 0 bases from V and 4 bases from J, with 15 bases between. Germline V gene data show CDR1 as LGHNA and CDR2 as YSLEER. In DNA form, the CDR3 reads TGCGCCAGCAGCCAAGATCTTACAGGGCCGATCACTGAAGCTTTCTTT. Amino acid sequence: CASSQDLTGPITEAFF.

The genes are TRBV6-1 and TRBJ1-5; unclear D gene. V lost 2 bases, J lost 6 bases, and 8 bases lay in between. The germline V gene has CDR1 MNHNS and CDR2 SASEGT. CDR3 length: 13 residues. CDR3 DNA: TGTGCCAGCAGTGAATTTATGGGTCAGCCCCAGCATTTT. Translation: CASSEFMGQPQHF.

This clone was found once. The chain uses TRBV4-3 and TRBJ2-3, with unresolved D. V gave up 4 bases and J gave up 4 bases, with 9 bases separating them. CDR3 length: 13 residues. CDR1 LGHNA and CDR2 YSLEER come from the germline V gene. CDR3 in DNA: TGCGCCAGCAGCCGAGATTCCGCAGATACGCAGTATTTT. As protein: CASSRDSADTQYF.

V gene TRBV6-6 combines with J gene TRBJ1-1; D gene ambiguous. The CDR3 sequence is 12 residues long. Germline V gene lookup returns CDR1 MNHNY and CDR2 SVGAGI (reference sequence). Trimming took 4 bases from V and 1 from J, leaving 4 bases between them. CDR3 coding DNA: TGTGCCAGCAGTTTCAGGAACACTGAAGCTTTCTTT. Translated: CASSFRNTEAFF.

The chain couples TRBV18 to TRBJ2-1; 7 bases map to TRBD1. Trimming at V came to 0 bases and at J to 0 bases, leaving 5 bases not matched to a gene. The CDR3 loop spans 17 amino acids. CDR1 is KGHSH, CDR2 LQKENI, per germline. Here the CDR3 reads CASSPPGGQISYNEQFF. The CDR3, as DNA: TGTGCCAGCTCACCACCAGGGGGCCAGATCTCCTACAATGAGCAGTTCTTC.

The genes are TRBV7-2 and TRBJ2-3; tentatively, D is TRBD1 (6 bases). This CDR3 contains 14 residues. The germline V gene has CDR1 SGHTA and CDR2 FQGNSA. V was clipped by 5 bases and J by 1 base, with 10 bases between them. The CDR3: CASSQRQGTDTQYF. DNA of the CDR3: TGTGCCAGCAGCCAGAGACAGGGCACAGATACGCAGTATTTT. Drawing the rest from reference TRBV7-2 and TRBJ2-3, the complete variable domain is GAGVSQSPSNKVTEKGKDVELRCDPISGHTALYWYRQSLGQGLEFLIYFQGNSAPDKSGLPSDRFSAERTGGSVSTLTIQRTQQEDSAVYLCASSQRQGTDTQYFGPGTRLTVL.

The CDR3 here is CASSVGSGGGTTGELFF. CDR3 in DNA: TGTGCCAGCAGCGTAGGTTCAGGGGGCGGGACCACCGGGGAGCTGTTTTTT. V is TRBV9 and J is TRBJ2-2; 8 positions match TRBD1. The length of the CDR3 is 17 residues. Germline V gene sequence: CDR1 SGDLS, CDR2 YYNGEE. With 0 bases clipped from V and 4 bases from J, the junction kept 8 bases outside the gene matches.

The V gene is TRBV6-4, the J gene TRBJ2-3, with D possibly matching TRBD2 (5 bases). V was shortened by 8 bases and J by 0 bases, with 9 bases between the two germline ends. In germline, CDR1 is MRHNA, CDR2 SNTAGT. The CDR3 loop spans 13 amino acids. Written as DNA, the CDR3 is TGTGCCAGCTCGAGCGGTAGCACAGATACGCAGTATTTT. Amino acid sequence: CASSSGSTDTQYF.

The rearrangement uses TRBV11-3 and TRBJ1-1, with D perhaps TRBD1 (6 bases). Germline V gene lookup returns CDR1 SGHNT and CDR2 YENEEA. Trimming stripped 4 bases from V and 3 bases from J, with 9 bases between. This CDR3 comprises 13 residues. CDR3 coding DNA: TGTGCCAGCAGCTGGGGGCGAGACACTGAAGCTTTCTTT. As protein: CASSWGRDTEAFF.

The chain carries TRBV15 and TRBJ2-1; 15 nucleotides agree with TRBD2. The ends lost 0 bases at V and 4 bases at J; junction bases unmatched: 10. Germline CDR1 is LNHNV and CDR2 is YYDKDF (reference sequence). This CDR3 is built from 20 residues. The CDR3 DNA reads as TGTGCCACCAGCAGAGATCGAAGGACTAGCGGGGGGGCTGGATACAATGAGCAGTTCTTC. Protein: CATSRDRRTSGGAGYNEQFF. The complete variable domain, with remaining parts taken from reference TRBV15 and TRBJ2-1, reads DAMVIQNPRYQVTQFGKPVTLSCSQTLNHNVMYWYQQKSSQAPKLLFHYYDKDFNNEADTPDNFQSRRPNTSFCFLDIRSPGLGDTAMYLCATSRDRRTSGGAGYNEQFFGPGTRLTVL.

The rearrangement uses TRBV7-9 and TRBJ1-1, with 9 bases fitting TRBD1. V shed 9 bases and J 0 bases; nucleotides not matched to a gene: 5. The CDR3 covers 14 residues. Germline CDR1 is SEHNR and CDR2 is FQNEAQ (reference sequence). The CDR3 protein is CASHRGRLNTEAFF. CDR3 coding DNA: TGTGCCAGTCACAGGGGGCGACTGAACACTGAAGCTTTCTTT.

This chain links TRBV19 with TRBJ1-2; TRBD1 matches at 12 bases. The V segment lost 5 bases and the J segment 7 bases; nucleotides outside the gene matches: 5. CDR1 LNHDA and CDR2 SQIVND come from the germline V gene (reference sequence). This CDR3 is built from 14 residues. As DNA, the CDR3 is TGTGCCAGTAGTCTGGGACAGGGGGCGGTTGGCTACACCTTC. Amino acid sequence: CASSLGQGAVGYTF.

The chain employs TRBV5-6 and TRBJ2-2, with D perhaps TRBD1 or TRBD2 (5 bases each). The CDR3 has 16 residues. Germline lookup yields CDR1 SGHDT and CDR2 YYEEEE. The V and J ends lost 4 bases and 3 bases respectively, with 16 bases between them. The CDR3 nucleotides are TGTGCCAGCAGCATTCCGGGACCGACGGACACCGGGGAGCTGTTTTTT. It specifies CASSIPGPTDTGELFF.

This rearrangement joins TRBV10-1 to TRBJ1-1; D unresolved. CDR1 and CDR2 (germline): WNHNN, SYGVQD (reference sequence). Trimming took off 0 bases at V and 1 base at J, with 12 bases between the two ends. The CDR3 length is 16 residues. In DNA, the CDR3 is TGCGCCAGCAGTGAGTCGATTCTTATAGGGAACACTGAAGCTTTCTTT. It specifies CASSESILIGNTEAFF.

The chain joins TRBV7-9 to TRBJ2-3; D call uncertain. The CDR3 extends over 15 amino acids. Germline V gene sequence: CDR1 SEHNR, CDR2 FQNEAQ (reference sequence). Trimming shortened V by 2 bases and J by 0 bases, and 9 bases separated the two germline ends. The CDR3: CASSLTLPSTDTQYF. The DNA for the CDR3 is TGTGCCAGCAGCTTAACGTTGCCTAGCACAGATACGCAGTATTTT.

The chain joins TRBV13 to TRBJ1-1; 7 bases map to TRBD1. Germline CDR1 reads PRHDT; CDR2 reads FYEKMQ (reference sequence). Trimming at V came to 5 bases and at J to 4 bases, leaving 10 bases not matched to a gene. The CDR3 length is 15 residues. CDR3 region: CASSPRARGGTEAFF. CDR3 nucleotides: TGTGCCAGCAGCCCCCGGGCCAGGGGGGGCACTGAAGCTTTCTTT.

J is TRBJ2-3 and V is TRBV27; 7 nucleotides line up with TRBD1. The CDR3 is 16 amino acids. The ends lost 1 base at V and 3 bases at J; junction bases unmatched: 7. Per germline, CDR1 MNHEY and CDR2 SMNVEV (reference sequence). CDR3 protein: CASSLYRGIGTDTQYF. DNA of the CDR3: TGTGCCAGCAGTTTATACAGGGGAATTGGAACAGATACGCAGTATTTT.